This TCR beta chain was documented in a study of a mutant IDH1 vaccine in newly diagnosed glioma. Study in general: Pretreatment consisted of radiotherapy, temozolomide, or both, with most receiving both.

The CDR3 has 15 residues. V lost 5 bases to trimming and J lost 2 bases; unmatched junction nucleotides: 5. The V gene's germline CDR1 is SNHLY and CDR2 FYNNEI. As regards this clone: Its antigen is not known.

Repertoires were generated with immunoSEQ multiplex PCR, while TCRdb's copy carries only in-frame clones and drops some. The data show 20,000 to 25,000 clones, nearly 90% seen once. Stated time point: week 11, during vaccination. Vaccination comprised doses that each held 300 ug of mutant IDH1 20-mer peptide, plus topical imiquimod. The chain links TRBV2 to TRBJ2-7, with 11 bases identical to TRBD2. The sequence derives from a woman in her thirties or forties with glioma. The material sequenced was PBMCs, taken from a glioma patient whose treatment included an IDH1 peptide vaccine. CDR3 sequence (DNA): TGTGCCAGCAGTTCACTAGCGGGGGAGCCCTACGAGCAGTACTTC. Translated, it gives CASSSLAGEPYEQYF.